The 15 T cell receptor beta chains reported below all come from one sample, sequenced in a study of blood T cell repertoires in COVID-19. TCRdb's copy holds only in-frame clones and misses some; the assay was immunoSEQ multiplex PCR. Counted here are more than 50,000 clones, 75% to 95% occurring once; the ten biggest clones make up roughly an eighth. Source material: peripheral blood. All receptors come from a human donor with active COVID-19. The donor label of this sample is uncertain.

The sample holds a few counts of this clone. The same CDR3 can be traced to other DNA sequences in this sample. The rearrangement links TRBV3-1 (or the pseudogene TRBV3-2) to TRBJ1-1, with D possibly TRBD1 on 5 matching bases. V dropped 1 base and J dropped 4 bases, with 10 bases sitting between them. Germline V gives CDR1 LGHDT, CDR2 YNNKEL (reference sequence). The CDR3 runs to 14 residues. For the CDR3, the DNA is TGTGCCAGCAGCCAAGTGGGGGGAGGCACTGAAGCTTTCTTT. Its translation is CASSQVGGGTEAFF.

The V call is TRBV3-1 (or the pseudogene TRBV3-2), the J call TRBJ2-1, with 12 bases matching TRBD2. The ends lost 4 bases at V and 7 bases at J; junction bases unmatched: 5. The CDR3 sequence is 15 residues long. Germline loops: CDR1 LGHDT, CDR2 YNNKEL (reference sequence). The CDR3 reads CASSRRTSGENEQFF. CDR3 coding DNA: TGTGCCAGCAGCCGTAGGACTAGCGGGGAAAATGAGCAGTTCTTC.

The CDR3 bases are TGCAGCGTTGAAGATGGGTCGCAGGGGGCTGAAGCTTTCTTT. This codes for CSVEDGSQGAEAFF. The chain carries TRBV29-1 and TRBJ1-1; 7 positions match TRBD1. Per the germline V gene, CDR1 is SQVTM and CDR2 is ANQGSEA. Trimming cost V 0 bases and J 6 bases; bases outside gene matches: 7. The CDR3 runs 14 residues.

The chain links TRBV7-3 to TRBJ2-2; D gene uncertain. CDR1 is SGHTA, CDR2 FQGTGA, per germline. The CDR3 is 14 amino acids. The V end was cut by 0 bases, the J end by 6 bases, with 8 bases between. The CDR3 is CASSLTPAPGELFF. The CDR3 nucleotides read TGTGCCAGCAGCTTAACCCCAGCGCCCGGGGAGCTGTTTTTT.

The chain joins TRBV19 to TRBJ2-1, with TRBD2 matching 14 bases. Germline assignment: CDR1 LNHDA and CDR2 SQIVND (reference sequence). The CDR3 has 14 residues. V lost 8 bases to trimming and J lost 6 bases; unmatched junction nucleotides: 3. CDR3 sequence reads: CASATSGGVNEQFF. The CDR3 DNA follows: TGTGCCAGTGCGACTAGCGGGGGGGTCAATGAGCAGTTCTTC.

The chain has TRBV2 and TRBJ1-1, with TRBD1 identical over 8 bases. Looked up from germline, CDR1 is SNHLY and CDR2 is FYNNEI. V gave up 6 bases and J gave up 5 bases; unmatched junction bases: 5. The CDR3 contains 13 residues. The chain's CDR3 is CASRGQGKTEAFF. DNA for the CDR3: TGTGCCAGCAGAGGACAGGGAAAAACTGAAGCTTTCTTT.

The rearrangement uses TRBV14 and TRBJ1-6; D possibly corresponds to TRBD1 (5 bases). Germline CDR1 reads SGHDN; CDR2 reads FVKESK. This CDR3 spans 14 amino acids. V dropped 4 bases and J dropped 5 bases, with 9 bases sitting between them. CDR3 DNA sequence: TGTGCCAGCAGCCTCGACAGTAATAATTCACCCCTCCACTTT. Encoded protein: CASSLDSNNSPLHF.

This clone was detected only once. This chain links TRBV4-1 with TRBJ1-1; possible D gene TRBD1, 6 bases. V dropped 3 bases and J dropped 0 bases, with 8 bases sitting between them. Germline values: CDR1 MGHRA, CDR2 YSYEKL. The CDR3 loop spans 14 amino acids. CDR3 amino acids: CASSQTGMNTEAFF. The CDR3 bases are TGCGCCAGCAGCCAGACAGGTATGAACACTGAAGCTTTCTTT.

This rearrangement joins TRBV5-1 to TRBJ2-3; a weak D match, TRBD2 (6 bases). V lost 4 bases and J lost 4, with 19 bases in between. CDR1 and CDR2 (germline): SGHRS, YFSETQ. The CDR3 extends over 16 amino acids. CDR3 nucleotides: TGCGCCAGCAGCCTAATTCCGGGACTGGGCGCAGATACGCAGTATTTT. Translated: CASSLIPGLGADTQYF.

V usage is TRBV9 and J usage is TRBJ2-1; the D gene is possibly TRBD2 (7 bases). V shed 7 bases and J shed 2 bases, with 10 bases lying between them. Germline CDR1 SGDLS, CDR2 YYNGEE. The CDR3 loop spans 13 amino acids. The CDR3 here is CASGGAPYNEQFF. The CDR3 DNA reads TGTGCCAGCGGGGGGGCGCCCTACAATGAGCAGTTCTTC. The whole variable domain, filled in from reference TRBV9 and TRBJ2-1, reads DSGVTQTPKHLITATGQRVTLRCSPRSGDLSVYWYQQSLDQGLQFLIQYYNGEERAKGNILERFSAQQFPDLHSELNLSSLELGDSALYFCASGGAPYNEQFFGPGTRLTVL.

The V and J genes are TRBV2 and TRBJ2-1; 11 positions match TRBD1. The CDR3 is 14 residues long. Per germline, CDR1 SNHLY and CDR2 FYNNEI. V dropped 10 bases and J dropped 4; count of bases not matched to a gene: 6. The CDR3 sequence is CATLGTGGYNEQFF. The CDR3 bases are TGTGCCACCCTCGGGACAGGGGGATACAATGAGCAGTTCTTC. The whole variable domain, remainder taken from reference TRBV2 and TRBJ2-1, is EPEVTQTPSHQVTQMGQEVILRCVPISNHLYFYWYRQILGQKVEFLVSFYNNEISEKSEIFDDQFSVERPDGSNFTLKIRSTKLEDSAMYFCATLGTGGYNEQFFGPGTRLTVL.

The gene calls are TRBV4-3 and TRBJ1-5, with 9 nucleotides matching TRBD1. The CDR3 contains 16 residues. In germline, CDR1 is LGHNA, CDR2 YSLEER. After removal of 0 bases from V and 4 bases from J, the junction contained 4 bases not matched to a gene. The CDR3 DNA follows: TGCGCCAGCAGCCAAGATACAGGGGGCGGTAATCAGCCCCAGCATTTT. This gives the protein CASSQDTGGGNQPQHF.

J is TRBJ1-1 and V is TRBV19, with D perhaps TRBD1 (5 bases). In germline, CDR1 is LNHDA, CDR2 SQIVND (reference sequence). CDR3 length: 13 amino acids. The V and J ends lost 5 bases and 10 bases respectively, with 17 bases between them. The CDR3 DNA reads as TGTGCCAGTAGTCCATCAGGGCCTGTGTCAGCTTTCTTT. Encoded protein: CASSPSGPVSAFF. Full variable domain (outside the CDR3, taken from reference TRBV19 and TRBJ1-1): DGGITQSPKYLFRKEGQNVTLSCEQNLNHDAMYWYRQDPGQGLRLIYYSQIVNDFQKGDIAEGYSVSREKKESFPLTVTSAQKNPTAFYLCASSPSGPVSAFFGQGTRLTVV.

The CDR3 DNA reads TGCAGCGTAGACGCACTAGGGGACAGGAATGAGCAGTTCTTC. Amino acids: CSVDALGDRNEQFF. V is TRBV29-1 and J is TRBJ2-1; 8 nucleotides agree with TRBD1. Trimming cost V 6 bases and J 7 bases; bases outside gene matches: 11. The CDR3 loop spans 14 amino acids. CDR1 is SQVTM, CDR2 ANQGSEA, per germline.

This chain connects TRBV10-3 to TRBJ2-1; D gene unclear. Germline lookup yields CDR1 ENHRY and CDR2 SYGVKD. This CDR3 contains 11 residues. V was trimmed by 3 bases and J by 10 bases, leaving 7 bases between them. The CDR3 DNA is TGTGCCATCAGTGACAGTCTCGAGCAGTTCTTC. Amino acids: CAISDSLEQFF.